The entry below describes one T cell receptor beta chain. The data are from a study of T cell changes during pregnancy in multiple sclerosis. Only in-frame clones appear in the TCRdb table, and some are missing; sequencing was by immunoSEQ multiplex PCR. The sample consists of over 80,000 clones, 90% of them appearing once. Between the trimmed V and J ends, which lost 1 base and 3 bases, there was a span of 6 bases. The CDR3 runs 13 residues. Per germline, CDR1 SEHNR and CDR2 FQNEAQ (reference sequence). This TCR came from a female donor in good health, enrolled as a control in a pregnancy study. This specimen was peripheral blood, taken in the second trimester of pregnancy. The gene calls are TRBV7-9 and TRBJ1-1; no clear D gene. The CDR3 DNA sequence: TGTGCCAGCAGCTTAGACTCCTACACTGAAGCTTTCTTT. It encodes CASSLDSYTEAFF.